The entry that follows covers one T cell receptor (beta chain) sequence. This clone was seen a few times. No cognate antigen has been identified for it. No base qualities exist here, and no much larger clone lies one base off it. What this sample's time point label stands for: 12 months on ibrutinib. For TCR beta library preparation, 2 to 2.5 micrograms of genomic DNA were isolated from cryopreserved PBMCs. Longitudinal blood samples from CLL patients receiving ibrutinib monotherapy were subjected to high-throughput TCR beta sequencing. The patients took part in an open-label, single-center phase 2 trial of ibrutinib monotherapy. Between the V and J ends, shortened by 0 bases and 2 bases respectively, the junction contains 2 bases. For CDR1 and CDR2, the germline V gene lists SGHDN and FVKESK. The CDR3 holds 13 amino acids from the cysteine to the phenylalanine. Only the CDR3 portion is preserved as DNA: 39 bases, with reading frame beginning at the first base.

The source of the sample is a study of cytotoxic CD8 clonotypes in ibrutinib-treated CLL (dated by TCRdb to about 2021). Describing the broader study: The cohort included some 14 treatment-naive and ten to eleven relapsed/refractory patients; 17 were IGHV unmutated. On average, each sample had some 260,000 productive templates and around 100,000 productive rearrangements. Every remission and progressive disease sample was obtained while ibrutinib was still being received by the patients. Responses were partial in roughly 25 patients and complete in 2; after median about 68 months follow-up, around 15 stayed in remission and approximately 12 progressed. Of the 86 people in the trial, roughly 27 had longitudinal samples available. The response samples were drawn at a median of roughly eleven months into treatment, with a range of about 6 to 36 months. Cryopreserved peripheral blood mononuclear cells were obtained before treatment, at response, and at either sustained remission or disease progression. The full study reports these points: Public clonotypes were rare and either shrank or stayed stable during treatment, and the rise in clonality at ibrutinib response reflected expansion of private clonotypes. Sampling times were not matched between patients in sustained remission and patients whose disease was progressing, and lymph node repertoires were not examined. Baseline clonality was found to be higher than that of age-matched healthy donors and was strongly correlated with circulating CD8+ T-cell counts. Clonality rose at ibrutinib response, remained stable during sustained remission, and dropped back toward baseline at progression.

Each clonotype received, on average, around 10x coverage in deep resolution sequencing performed on a MiSeq, where the target depth lay between 1 in 1 million and 1 in 200,000 T cells. The immunoSEQ hsTCRB Kit was used to generate TCR beta libraries. As for how the authors treated the data: The data were analyzed with ImmunoSEQ Analyzer and ImmunoSEQ Data Assistant, and V, D and J gene assignments followed IMGT definitions. Clonality, which ranges from 0 to 1, was calculated as one minus the normalized Shannon entropy of productive rearrangement frequencies. Only overrepresented clonotypes making up at least 0.05% of each patient's repertoire were included in the public clonotype analysis. About a dozen age-matched healthy donor repertoires from immuneACCESS served as clonality controls. This is the immuneACCESS table as TCRdb keeps it, with only in-frame sequences that have V and J called. A part of the clones is gone; compared with another copy, unresolved V genes explain less than half, and the rest is unexplained. V and J calls and clone size are copied from that table; D and trimming were computed from the DNA. The sample table holds roughly 130,000 clones, of which roughly 83% were seen once. The ten largest clones add up to 9.5% to 15% of the sample.

The source is a human donor with chronic lymphocytic leukemia. Sequenced material: PBMCs, taken after 12 months of ibrutinib treatment. The chain employs TRBV14 and TRBJ1-3; the D gene identity is not certain. The nucleotides read TGTGCCAGCAGCCAAGAAGCTGGAAACACCATATATTTT. Its protein reads: CASSQEAGNTIYF.